Below, 27 T cell receptor beta chains from the same sample are listed, as sequenced in a study of PD-1 blockade in classical Hodgkin lymphoma (dated by TCRdb to 2019 to 2021). This specimen's time point label, interpreted: cycle 2 day 1 (C2D1) of nivolumab. Every trial patient had relapsed after autologous stem cell transplantation, and cohorts A, B and C differed in prior brentuximab vedotin exposure. The method behind the library was the immunoSEQ multiplex PCR assay. Not all clones reach the TCRdb copy of this immuneACCESS table, which keeps in-frame sequences only. Checked studies attribute under half of the gap to unresolved V genes and leave the rest unexplained. Counted in this sample were tens of thousands of clones; 89% of them appeared once. The top ten clones comprise approximately 11% of the sample. Sequencing used peripheral blood mononuclear cells (PBMCs), obtained before the second cycle of nivolumab. The origin of the receptors is a human donor with classical Hodgkin lymphoma.

CDR3 coding DNA: TGCGCCAGCTGGGACAGCCCCTACGAGCAGTACTTC. This translates into CASWDSPYEQYF. The V gene is TRBV5-1, the J gene TRBJ2-7; 7 nucleotides align to TRBD1. CDR1 and CDR2 (germline): SGHRS, YFSETQ. The V segment lost 7 bases and the J segment 2 bases; nucleotides outside the gene matches: 3. The CDR3 totals 12 residues.

This rearrangement joins TRBV10-3 to TRBJ1-1, with 8 nucleotides matching TRBD1. The CDR3 totals 18 residues. CDR1 is ENHRY and CDR2 is SYGVKD in the germline V gene. The trim removed 3 bases at V and 2 bases at J, leaving 14 bases unmatched. CDR3 nucleotide sequence: TGTGCCATCAGTGACCGGACAGGGCATGGTATGGTTAACACTGAAGCTTTCTTT. Translation: CAISDRTGHGMVNTEAFF.

The chain has TRBV10-1 and TRBJ2-7; 8 bases map to TRBD2. Germline values: CDR1 WNHNN, CDR2 SYGVQD (reference sequence). Trimming removed 5 bases from V and 2 bases from J; junction bases left unmatched: 5. This CDR3 is 14 amino acids long. CDR3 sequence reads: CASSNSGIAYEQYF. The CDR3 DNA follows: TGCGCCAGCAGTAATAGCGGGATAGCCTACGAGCAGTACTTC.

The CDR3 sequence: CASSLGPPGTRTDTQYF. The CDR3 nucleotides are TGTGCCAGCAGCTTAGGCCCCCCCGGGACGAGAACAGATACGCAGTATTTT. This chain connects TRBV7-2 to TRBJ2-3; TRBD1 or TRBD2 may be the D gene (5 bases each). The germline V gene encodes CDR1 SGHTA and CDR2 FQGNSA. The CDR3 has 17 amino acids. V shed 1 base and J shed 3 bases, with 17 bases lying between them.

The rearrangement links TRBV25-1 to TRBJ1-3, with D possibly being TRBD1 (5 bases). The CDR3 contains 15 residues. Germline CDR1 MGHDK, CDR2 SYGVNS. Trimming removed 4 bases from V and 3 bases from J, with 13 bases in between. In nucleotides, the CDR3 is TGTGCCAGCAGTGTGACGACAGTGAGTGGAAACACCATATATTTT. This sequence encodes CASSVTTVSGNTIYF.

This chain joins TRBV6-1 and TRBJ2-7, with 7 bases matching TRBD1. The trim removed 7 bases at V and 1 base at J, leaving 7 bases unmatched. The CDR3 is 14 amino acids. The germline V gene has CDR1 MNHNS and CDR2 SASEGT. CDR3 amino acids: CASKDRLNSYEQYF. The CDR3 nucleotides are TGTGCCAGCAAGGACAGGTTAAATTCCTACGAGCAGTACTTC.

The V call is TRBV7-6, the J call TRBJ2-3; D tentatively reads TRBD1 or TRBD2 (5 bases each). The V gene lost 1 base and the J gene lost 4 bases, with 15 bases spanning the gap. Looked up from germline, CDR1 is SGHVS and CDR2 is FNYEAQ. CDR3 length: 16 amino acids. CDR3: CASSLDLGTPPDTQYF. The DNA for the CDR3 is TGTGCCAGCAGCTTAGACTTGGGGACCCCCCCAGATACGCAGTATTTT.

This chain connects TRBV11-2 to TRBJ2-1, with D unresolved. Germline V lookup: CDR1 SGHAT, CDR2 FQNNGV. V was shortened by 5 bases and J by 0 bases, with 11 bases between the two germline ends. The CDR3 totals 15 residues. The CDR3 reads CASSLTPSSYNEQFF. The CDR3 DNA is TGTGCCAGCAGCCTTACCCCGAGCTCCTACAATGAGCAGTTCTTC.

The chain couples TRBV20-1 to TRBJ2-1; the D gene is possibly TRBD2 (5 bases). The CDR3 runs to 11 residues. Per the germline V gene, CDR1 is DFQATT and CDR2 is SNEGSKA (reference sequence). The CDR3 DNA follows: TGCAGGGCGGGTCGTTACAATGAGCAGTTCTTC. Translated, it gives CRAGRYNEQFF.

The chain carries TRBV5-5 and TRBJ2-7; D remains unclear. CDR1 and CDR2 from the germline V gene are SGHKS and YYEKEE (reference sequence). Deletions cut 0 bases from V and 1 base from J, with 8 bases between. This CDR3 spans 14 amino acids. CDR3: CASSLVGPSYEQYF. CDR3 nucleotides: TGTGCCAGCAGCTTGGTCGGGCCATCCTACGAGCAGTACTTC. Based on the CDR3 plus reference TRBV5-5 and TRBJ2-7, the full variable domain is DAGVTQSPTHLIKTRGQQVTLRCSPISGHKSVSWYQQVLGQGPQFIFQYYEKEERGRGNFPDRFSARQFPNYSSELNVNALLLGDSALYLCASSLVGPSYEQYFGPGTRLTVT.

This chain uses TRBV5-1 with TRBJ2-5; TRBD2 matches at 7 bases. CDR1 is SGHRS and CDR2 is YFSETQ in the germline V gene. The CDR3 covers 15 residues. V gave up 3 bases and J gave up 5 bases; unmatched junction bases: 10. The CDR3, as DNA: TGCGCCAGCAGCTCCTTGGGCGGGAGCCGCGAGACCCAGTACTTC. Protein sequence: CASSSLGGSRETQYF.

The V gene is TRBV11-2, the J gene TRBJ1-3; 8 nucleotides match TRBD1. The germline gives CDR1 SGHAT, CDR2 FQNNGV. V lost 5 bases, J lost 0 bases, and 3 bases stayed unmatched. The CDR3 totals 15 residues. CDR3 amino acids: CASSRDRSSGNTIYF. CDR3 DNA: TGTGCCAGCAGCAGGGACAGGTCCTCTGGAAACACCATATATTTT.

The V gene is TRBV7-2, the J gene TRBJ2-7; 9 nucleotides align to TRBD2. V was pared by 1 base and J by 6 bases, with 1 base of the junction left unmatched. This CDR3 has 13 amino acids. Germline-derived CDR1 and CDR2 are SGHTA and FQGNSA. The CDR3 sequence: CASSLGTSAEQYF. The CDR3 DNA is TGTGCCAGCAGCTTAGGGACTAGCGCCGAGCAGTACTTC.

This chain links TRBV19 with TRBJ2-7, with 8 bases identical to TRBD1. V gave up 8 bases and J gave up 4 bases; unmatched junction bases: 7. Germline-derived CDR1 and CDR2 are LNHDA and SQIVND (reference sequence). The CDR3 consists of 13 residues. Here the CDR3 DNA reads TGTGCCAGTTGTGGGCAGGGGGCTTACGAGCAGTACTTC. This gives the protein CASCGQGAYEQYF.

This rearrangement joins TRBV10-3 to TRBJ2-7, with 7 bases aligning to TRBD1. J gave up 0 bases and V 5 bases, and 10 bases lay outside the gene matches. Germline CDR1 and CDR2: ENHRY and SYGVKD. This CDR3 has 16 residues. CDR3 protein: CAISPAGTESSYEQYF. The CDR3 DNA follows: TGTGCCATCAGTCCGGCCGGGACAGAGAGCTCCTACGAGCAGTACTTC.

The V gene is TRBV19, the J gene TRBJ2-3, with TRBD1 matching 8 bases. CDR1 is LNHDA, CDR2 SQIVND, per germline (reference sequence). This CDR3 region has 15 residues. Losses at the gene ends were 6 bases for V and 0 bases for J; bases not matched to a gene: 5. The CDR3 coding sequence is TGTGCCAGTAGCAGGGGGCAGCGGAGCACAGATACGCAGTATTTT. Protein product: CASSRGQRSTDTQYF.

The genes are TRBV6-6 and TRBJ1-2; D gene ambiguous. This CDR3 has 13 amino acids. V lost 5 bases to trimming and J lost 2 bases, with 9 bases between them. Germline CDR1 and CDR2: MNHNY and SVGAGI (reference sequence). In DNA, the CDR3 is TGTGCCAGCAGTCCGGGGTCGAACTATGGCTACACCTTC. This translates into CASSPGSNYGYTF.

The chain employs TRBV7-2 and TRBJ2-7, with D hard to call. The CDR3 consists of 12 residues. The V end lost 5 bases, the J end lost 6 bases, and 11 bases lay between the germline ends. Per germline, CDR1 SGHTA and CDR2 FQGNSA. This CDR3 reads CASSLPTVEQYF. The CDR3 DNA reads as TGTGCCAGCAGCCTTCCAACCGTCGAGCAGTACTTC.

The V call is TRBV5-5, the J call TRBJ2-7, with 8 nucleotides matching TRBD1. V dropped 2 bases and J dropped 5; count of bases not matched to a gene: 6. The CDR3 is made up of 14 amino acids. Germline CDR1 reads SGHKS; CDR2 reads YYEKEE (reference sequence). The chain's CDR3 is CASSFRTGSDEQYF. In DNA form, the CDR3 reads TGTGCCAGCAGCTTTAGGACAGGGAGCGACGAGCAGTACTTC.

The V and J genes are TRBV5-4 and TRBJ2-3; D remains unclear. Trimming left V 4 bases short and J 5 bases short, with 8 bases between. This CDR3 has 12 amino acids. From germline, CDR1 is SGHNT and CDR2 YYREEE (reference sequence). DNA for the CDR3: TGTGCCAGCAGCAAGGATGTAGATACGCAGTATTTT. As protein: CASSKDVDTQYF.

CDR3 amino acids: CASSIDRASYEQYF. The CDR3 DNA follows: TGTGCCAGTAGTATAGACAGGGCCTCCTACGAGCAGTACTTC. This chain joins TRBV19 and TRBJ2-7, with D perhaps matching TRBD1 (5 bases). CDR1 is LNHDA and CDR2 is SQIVND in the germline V gene (reference sequence). This CDR3 contains 14 residues. The V and J ends lost 0 bases and 0 bases respectively, with 6 bases between them.

The gene calls are TRBV28 and TRBJ1-1, with TRBD1 matching over 8 bases. In germline, CDR1 is MDHEN, CDR2 SYDVKM. The CDR3 contains 19 residues. The ends lost 3 bases at V and 3 bases at J; junction bases unmatched: 18. The CDR3 reads CASSFDPYRGAFSHTEAFF. CDR3 DNA: TGTGCCAGCAGTTTCGACCCATACAGGGGGGCCTTCAGCCACACTGAAGCTTTCTTT.

J is TRBJ2-5 and V is TRBV2; TRBD1 or TRBD2 may be the D gene (5 bases each). CDR3 size: 13 residues. V lost 6 bases and J 7 bases, leaving 15 bases between the germline ends. The germline V gene has CDR1 SNHLY and CDR2 FYNNEI. CDR3 sequence (DNA): TGTGCCAGCAGCGACAGTTATCGGGGGACCCAGTACTTC. It translates to CASSDSYRGTQYF.

The chain employs TRBV5-1 and TRBJ1-3; no clear D. The CDR3 totals 15 residues. The V gene lost 4 bases and the J gene lost 1 base, with 12 bases spanning the gap. CDR1 and CDR2 from the germline V gene are SGHRS and YFSETQ. In DNA form, the CDR3 reads TGCGCCAGCAGCGTCTTGCCAGGTTCTGGAAACACCATATATTTT. Residues: CASSVLPGSGNTIYF.

This clone was picked up a small number of times. V usage is TRBV13 and J usage is TRBJ1-2; D not resolved. With 3 bases removed from V and 3 bases from J, the gap between germline ends came to 8 bases. The CDR3 runs 13 residues. In germline, CDR1 is PRHDT, CDR2 FYEKMQ (reference sequence). DNA of the CDR3: TGTGCCAGCAGCTTTAGCTCTTACTATGGCTACACCTTC. Its translation is CASSFSSYYGYTF.

The chain couples TRBV7-9 to TRBJ2-3; 8 bases line up with TRBD2. V shed 5 bases, J shed 2 bases, and the junction held 18 bases outside the gene matches. The germline gives CDR1 SEHNR, CDR2 FQNEAQ (reference sequence). The CDR3 covers 19 residues. The CDR3 DNA reads TGTGCCAGCAGCCTCGATAGCGGGATTCAACCCCCTTCCACAGATACGCAGTATTTT. Translation gives CASSLDSGIQPPSTDTQYF.

This chain uses TRBV28 with TRBJ2-7; no clear D. The germline V gene encodes CDR1 MDHEN and CDR2 SYDVKM. The CDR3 runs to 14 residues. V lost 5 bases to trimming and J lost 4 bases, with 15 bases between them. The CDR3, as DNA: TGTGCCAGCAGTCCTTGGGCCTACTTTTACGAGCAGTACTTC. Amino acid sequence: CASSPWAYFYEQYF. The complete variable domain, with remaining parts taken from reference TRBV28 and TRBJ2-7, reads DVKVTQSSRYLVKRTGEKVFLECVQDMDHENMFWYRQDPGLGLRLIYFSYDVKMKEKGDIPEGYSVSREKKERFSLILESASTNQTSMYLCASSPWAYFYEQYFGPGTRLTVT.